The T cell receptor (beta chain) under discussion was sequenced for a study of blood T cell repertoires in COVID-19. Germline V lookup: CDR1 LGHDT, CDR2 YNNKEL (reference sequence). This CDR3 has 14 residues. Deletions cut 1 base from V and 7 bases from J, with 10 bases between. Some clones are missing from TCRdb's copy, which holds only in-frame ones; the method was immunoSEQ multiplex PCR. The data contain about 360,000 clones, around 86% of them seen just once; the ten biggest clones take up about 2.9%. This chain connects TRBV3-1 (or the pseudogene TRBV3-2) to TRBJ2-2, with a tentative D call TRBD2 (5 bases). This clonotype was obtained from a human donor in a cohort sampled during active COVID-19. Sequenced sample: peripheral blood. The CDR3 sequence is CASSQGAGSGELFF. The CDR3, as DNA: TGTGCCAGCAGCCAAGGGGCGGGCAGCGGGGAGCTGTTTTTT.